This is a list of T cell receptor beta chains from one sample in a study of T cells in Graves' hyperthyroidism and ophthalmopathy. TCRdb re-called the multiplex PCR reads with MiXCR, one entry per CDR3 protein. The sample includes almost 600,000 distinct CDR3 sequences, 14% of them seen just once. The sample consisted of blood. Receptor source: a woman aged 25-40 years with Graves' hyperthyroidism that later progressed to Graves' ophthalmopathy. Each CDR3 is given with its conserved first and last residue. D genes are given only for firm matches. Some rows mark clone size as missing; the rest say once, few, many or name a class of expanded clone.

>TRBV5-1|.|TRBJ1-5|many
TGCGCCAGCAGCTTGGATGGAGGGTACCAGCCCCAGCATTTT
CASSLDGGYQPQHF
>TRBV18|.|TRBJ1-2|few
TGTGCCAGCTCACCTGGGACCGCGACGGACTATGGCTACACCTTC
CASSPGTATDYGYTF
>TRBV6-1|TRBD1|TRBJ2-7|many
TGTGCCAGCAGCCAAGGACAGGTTGTACGCCGCTACGAGCAGTACTTC
CASSQGQVVRRYEQYF
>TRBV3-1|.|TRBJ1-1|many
TGTGCCAGCAGCCAAGTGGGGAACACTGAAGCTTTCTTT
CASSQVGNTEAFF
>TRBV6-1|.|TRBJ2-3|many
TGTGCCAGCAGGCTTTCCGCAGATACGCAGTATTTT
CASRLSADTQYF
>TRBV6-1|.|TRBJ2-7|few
TGTGCCACCATGGGACACAAATCCGGGACTGGGACTTTCTACGAGCAGTACTTC
CATMGHKSGTGTFYEQYF
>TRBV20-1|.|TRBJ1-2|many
TGCAGTGCTAGGGTAGTTGGGGTCACCTATGGCTACACCTTC
CSARVVGVTYGYTF
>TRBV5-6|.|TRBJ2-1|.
TGTGCCAGCAGCCGTGGGCATGAGCAGTTCTTC
CASSRGHEQFF
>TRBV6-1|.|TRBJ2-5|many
TGTGCCAGCAGTTATCTCCTCCAAGAGACCCAGTACTTC
CASSYLLQETQYF
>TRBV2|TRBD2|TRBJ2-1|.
TGTGCCAGCAGATCGATATTAGCGGGGGCCTACAATGAGCAGCTCTTC
CASRSILAGAYNEQLF
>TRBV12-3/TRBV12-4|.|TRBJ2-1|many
TGTGCCAGCAGTTGGCGTCGGGGCGCCCACAATGAGCAGTTCTTC
CASSWRRGAHNEQFF
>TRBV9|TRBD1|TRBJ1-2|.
TGTGCCAGCAGCCCCCGGGACAGTTCCTTCTATGGCTACACCTTC
CASSPRDSSFYGYTF
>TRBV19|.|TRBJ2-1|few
TGTGCCACTTCGACAGGTCCCTTTAATGAGCAGTTCTTC
CATSTGPFNEQFF
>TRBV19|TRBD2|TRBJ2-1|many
TGTGCCAGTAGTATGGTAGCGGCTAGCGGGATCAACAATGAGCAGTTCTTC
CASSMVAASGINNEQFF
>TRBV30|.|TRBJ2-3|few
TGTGCCTGGGCGACAGGAGATACGCAGTATTTT
CAWATGDTQYF
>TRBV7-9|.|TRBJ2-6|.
TGTGCCGGACGGGAGAGCTCTGGGGCCAACGTCCTGACTTTC
CAGRESSGANVLTF
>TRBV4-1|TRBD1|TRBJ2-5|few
TGCGCCAGCAGCCAAGACGGGACAGCTGACCCGTTTCAAGAGACCCAGTACTTC
CASSQDGTADPFQETQYF
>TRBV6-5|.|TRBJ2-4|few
TGTGCCAGTAGCGTTCAAAACATTCAGTACTTC
CASSVQNIQYF
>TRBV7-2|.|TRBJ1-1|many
TGTGCCAGCAGCCCGAGGACGGGGCAGAACACTGAAGCTTTCTTT
CASSPRTGQNTEAFF
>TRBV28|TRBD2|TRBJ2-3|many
TGTGCCAGCAGTCCCCCCCGGGCTAGCGGGAGGAGAACAGATACGCAGTATTTT
CASSPPRASGRRTDTQYF
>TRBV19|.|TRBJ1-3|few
TGTGCCAGCGCTAGGGGGGCAGATGGAAACACCATATATTTT
CASARGADGNTIYF
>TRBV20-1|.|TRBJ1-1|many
TGCAGTGGAGAATATTCCCGGCCGATTAACACTGAAGCTTTCTTT
CSGEYSRPINTEAFF